The following is a T cell receptor (beta chain) sequence with its context. Its antigen remains unknown. V lost 2 bases to trimming and J lost 0 bases, with 11 bases between them. Germline CDR1 SGHVS, CDR2 FQNEAQ. CDR3 size: 17 residues. This sample is part of a study of cytomegalovirus exposure and HLA in healthy donors. General study findings and limits: The study put some 150 TCR beta chains on its list as cytomegalovirus-associated. Previously analyzed data showed that most TCR beta V segments were productive at a frequency of about 87% or about 30%.

The PCR had 60 Vbeta and 13 Jbeta primers. Original methodology: Some 11 million of the 60 million to 80 million unique TCR beta chains counted in a later analysis were shared. Sequencing was performed with immunoSEQ multiplex PCR; in TCRdb, only in-frame clones are kept and a portion is missing. That table is the source of V, J and clone size, and D and trimming were worked out from the DNA. Among some 140,000 clones, around 80% were seen once, and the ten largest hold 8.8%. This sequence was found in a woman between 50 and 59 years old in good health and CMV-seropositive. V and J are TRBV7-8 and TRBJ1-6, with D uncertain. Sequencing used PBMCs. The CDR3, as DNA: TGTGCCAGCAGCTTATCGCTGGGGAGCTCCTATAATTCACCCCTCCACTTT. This codes for CASSLSLGSSYNSPLHF.